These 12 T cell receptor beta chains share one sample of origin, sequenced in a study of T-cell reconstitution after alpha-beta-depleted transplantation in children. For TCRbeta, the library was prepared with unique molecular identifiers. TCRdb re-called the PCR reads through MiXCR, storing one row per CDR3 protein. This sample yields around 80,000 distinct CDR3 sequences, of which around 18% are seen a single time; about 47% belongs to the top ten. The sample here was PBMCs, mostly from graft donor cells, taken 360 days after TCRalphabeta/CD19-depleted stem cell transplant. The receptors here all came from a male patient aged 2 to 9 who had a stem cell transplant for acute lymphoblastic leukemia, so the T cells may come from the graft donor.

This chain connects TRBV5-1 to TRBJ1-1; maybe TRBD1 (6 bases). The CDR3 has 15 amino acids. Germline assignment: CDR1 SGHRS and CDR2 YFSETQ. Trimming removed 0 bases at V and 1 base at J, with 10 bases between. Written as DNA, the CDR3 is TGCGCCAGCAGCTTGGCCGGGACATCGAACACTGAAGCTTTCTTT. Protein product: CASSLAGTSNTEAFF.

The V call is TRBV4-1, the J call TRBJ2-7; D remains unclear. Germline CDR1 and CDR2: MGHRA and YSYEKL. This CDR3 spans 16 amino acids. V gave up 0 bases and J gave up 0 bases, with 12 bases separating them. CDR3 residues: CASSQDMRSLSYEQYF. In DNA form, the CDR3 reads TGCGCCAGCAGCCAAGATATGAGGAGTCTCTCCTACGAGCAGTACTTC.

As DNA, the CDR3 is TGTGCCAGCAGTTTACGGACTAGCAGCCGCTCCTACAATGAGCAGTTCTTC. This gives the protein CASSLRTSSRSYNEQFF. The chain carries TRBV12-3 or TRBV12-4 and TRBJ2-1, with 8 bases fitting TRBD2. Losses at the gene ends were 2 bases for V and 0 bases for J; bases not matched to a gene: 6. This CDR3 is built from 17 residues.

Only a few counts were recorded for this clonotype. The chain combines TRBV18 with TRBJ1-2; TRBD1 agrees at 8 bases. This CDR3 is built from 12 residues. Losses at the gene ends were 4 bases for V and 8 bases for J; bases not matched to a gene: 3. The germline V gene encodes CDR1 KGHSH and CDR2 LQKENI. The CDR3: CASSRGQGGYTF. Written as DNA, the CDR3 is TGTGCCAGCTCACGCGGACAGGGAGGCTACACCTTC. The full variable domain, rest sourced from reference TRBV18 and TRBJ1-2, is NAGVMQNPRHLVRRRGQEARLRCSPMKGHSHVYWYRQLPEEGLKFMVYLQKENIIDESGMPKERFSAEFPKEGPSILRIQQVVRGDSAAYFCASSRGQGGYTFGSGTRLTVV.

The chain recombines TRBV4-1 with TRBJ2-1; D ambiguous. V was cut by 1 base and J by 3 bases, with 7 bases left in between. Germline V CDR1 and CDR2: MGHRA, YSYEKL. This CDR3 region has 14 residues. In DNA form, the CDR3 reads TGCGCCAGCAGCCAAGGCGACTTCTACAATGAGCAGTTCTTC. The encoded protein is CASSQGDFYNEQFF.

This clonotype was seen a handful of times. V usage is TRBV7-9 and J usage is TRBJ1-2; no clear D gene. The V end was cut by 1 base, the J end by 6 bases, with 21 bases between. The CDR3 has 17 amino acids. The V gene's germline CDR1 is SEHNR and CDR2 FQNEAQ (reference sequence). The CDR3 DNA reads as TGTGCCAGCAGCTTAGTCCCGAATGTTGGAAGGGAGGATGGCTACACCTTC. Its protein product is CASSLVPNVGREDGYTF.

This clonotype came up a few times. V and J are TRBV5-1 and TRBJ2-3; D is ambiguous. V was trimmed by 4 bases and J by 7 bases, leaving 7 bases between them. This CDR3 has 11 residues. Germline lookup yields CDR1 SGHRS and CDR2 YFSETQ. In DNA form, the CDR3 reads TGCGCCAGCAGCCTAGAAAATACGCAGTATTTT. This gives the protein CASSLENTQYF.

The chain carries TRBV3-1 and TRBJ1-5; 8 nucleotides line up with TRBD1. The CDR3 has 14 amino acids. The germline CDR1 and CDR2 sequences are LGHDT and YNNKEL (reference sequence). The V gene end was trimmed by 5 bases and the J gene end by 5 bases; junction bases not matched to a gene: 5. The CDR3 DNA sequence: TGTGCCAGCAGCTTTCGACAGGGGTATCAGCCCCAGCATTTT. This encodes CASSFRQGYQPQHF.

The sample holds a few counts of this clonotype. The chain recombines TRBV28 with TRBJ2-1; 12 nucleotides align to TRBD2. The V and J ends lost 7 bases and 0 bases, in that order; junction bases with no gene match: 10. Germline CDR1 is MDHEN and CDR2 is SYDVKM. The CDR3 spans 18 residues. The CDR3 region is CASIDGLAGRTSYNEQFF. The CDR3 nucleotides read TGTGCCAGCATTGATGGACTAGCGGGACGAACCTCCTACAATGAGCAGTTCTTC.

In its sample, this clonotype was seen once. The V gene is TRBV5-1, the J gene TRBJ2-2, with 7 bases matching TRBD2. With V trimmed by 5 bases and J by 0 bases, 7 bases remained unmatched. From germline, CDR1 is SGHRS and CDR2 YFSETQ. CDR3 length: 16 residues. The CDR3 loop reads CASSWRETTNTGELFF. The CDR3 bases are TGCGCCAGCAGTTGGCGGGAGACAACGAACACCGGGGAGCTGTTTTTT.

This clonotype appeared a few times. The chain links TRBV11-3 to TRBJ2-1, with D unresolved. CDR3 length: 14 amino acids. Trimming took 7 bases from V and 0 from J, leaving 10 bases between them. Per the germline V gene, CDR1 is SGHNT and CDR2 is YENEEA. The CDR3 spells CASTRTFSYNEQFF. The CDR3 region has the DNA TGTGCCAGCACTCGTACCTTCTCCTACAATGAGCAGTTCTTC.

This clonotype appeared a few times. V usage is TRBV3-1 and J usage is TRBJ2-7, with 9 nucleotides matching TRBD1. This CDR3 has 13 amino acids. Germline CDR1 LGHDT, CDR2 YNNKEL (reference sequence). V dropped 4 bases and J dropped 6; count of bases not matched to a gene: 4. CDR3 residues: CASSRQGEGEQYF. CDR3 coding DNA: TGTGCCAGCAGCCGACAGGGGGAAGGCGAGCAGTACTTC.